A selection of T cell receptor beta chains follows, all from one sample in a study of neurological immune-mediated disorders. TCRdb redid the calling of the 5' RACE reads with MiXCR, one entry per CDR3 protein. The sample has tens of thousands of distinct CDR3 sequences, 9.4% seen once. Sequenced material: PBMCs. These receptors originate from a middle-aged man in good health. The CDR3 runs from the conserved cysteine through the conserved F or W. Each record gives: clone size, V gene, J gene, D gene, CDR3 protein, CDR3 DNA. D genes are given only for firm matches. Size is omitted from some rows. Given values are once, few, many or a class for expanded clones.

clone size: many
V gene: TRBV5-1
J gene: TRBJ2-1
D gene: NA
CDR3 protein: CASSPLVGAGVNEQFF
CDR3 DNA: TGCGCCAGCAGCCCGTTAGTGGGGGCAGGGGTGAATGAGCAGTTCTTC

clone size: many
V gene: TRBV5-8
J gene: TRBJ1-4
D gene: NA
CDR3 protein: CASSLAGSFATNEKLFF
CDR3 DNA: TGTGCCAGCAGCTTGGCCGGCAGTTTCGCAACTAATGAAAAACTGTTTTTT

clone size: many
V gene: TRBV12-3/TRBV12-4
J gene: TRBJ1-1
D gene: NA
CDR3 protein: CASSGDVRAFF
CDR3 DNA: TGTGCCAGCAGCGGGGACGTCAGAGCTTTCTTT

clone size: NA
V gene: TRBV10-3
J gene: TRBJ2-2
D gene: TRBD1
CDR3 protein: CVSQTGQGFGGELFF
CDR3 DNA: TGTGTCAGCCAGACGGGACAGGGGTTTGGCGGGGAGCTGTTTTTT

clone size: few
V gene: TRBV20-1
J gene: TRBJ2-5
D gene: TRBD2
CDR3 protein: CSAQRQREIQETQYF
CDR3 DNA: TGCAGTGCCCAAAGGCAGCGGGAGATCCAAGAGACCCAGTACTTC

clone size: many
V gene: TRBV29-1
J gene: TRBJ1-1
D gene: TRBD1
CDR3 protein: CSVDRGSTEAFF
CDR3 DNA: TGCAGCGTCGACAGGGGTAGTACTGAAGCTTTCTTT

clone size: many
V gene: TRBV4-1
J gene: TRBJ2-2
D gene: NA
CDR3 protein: CASSQVPGAGELFF
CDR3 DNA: TGCGCCAGCAGCCAAGTACCAGGGGCCGGGGAGCTGTTTTTT

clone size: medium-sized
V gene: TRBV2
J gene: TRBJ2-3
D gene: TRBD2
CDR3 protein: CASRPREASGRSTDTQYF
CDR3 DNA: TGTGCCAGCAGACCCAGGGAGGCTAGCGGGAGAAGCACAGATACGCAGTATTTT

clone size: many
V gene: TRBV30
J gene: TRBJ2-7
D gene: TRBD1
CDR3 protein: CAWSGQGSYEQYF
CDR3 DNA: TGTGCCTGGTCGGGACAGGGATCATACGAGCAGTACTTC

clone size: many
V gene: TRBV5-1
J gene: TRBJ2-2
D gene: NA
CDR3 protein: CASTLSAGTPPTGELFF
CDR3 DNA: TGCGCCAGCACTTTGTCCGCCGGGACACCGCCTACCGGGGAGCTGTTTTTT

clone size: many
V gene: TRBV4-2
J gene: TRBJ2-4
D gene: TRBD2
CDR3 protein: CASSQNIGLAGLAKNIQYF
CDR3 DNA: TGTGCCAGCAGCCAAAACATCGGACTAGCGGGACTAGCCAAAAACATTCAGTACTTC

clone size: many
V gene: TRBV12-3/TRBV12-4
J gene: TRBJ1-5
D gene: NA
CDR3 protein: CASSPQYGGPQHF
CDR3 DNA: TGTGCCAGCAGTCCCCAGTACGGCGGGCCCCAGCATTTT

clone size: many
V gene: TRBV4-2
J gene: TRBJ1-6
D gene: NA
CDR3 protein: CASSQEEGSYNSPLHF
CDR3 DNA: TGTGCCAGCAGCCAAGAGGAGGGATCCTATAATTCACCCCTCCACTTT

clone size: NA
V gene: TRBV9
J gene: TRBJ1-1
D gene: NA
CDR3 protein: CASSVAGIGTEAFF
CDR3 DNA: TGTGCCAGCAGCGTAGCAGGGATAGGCACTGAAGCTTTCTTT

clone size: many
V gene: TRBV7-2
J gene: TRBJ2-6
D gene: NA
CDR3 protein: CASSFGGTLGANVLTF
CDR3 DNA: TGTGCCAGCAGCTTTGGTGGGACCTTAGGGGCCAACGTCCTGACTTTC

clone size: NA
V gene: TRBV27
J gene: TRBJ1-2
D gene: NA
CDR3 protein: CASSLRGLEGKTISNYGYTF
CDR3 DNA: TGTGCCAGCAGTTTACGGGGGTTGGAGGGGAAAACCATATCTAACTATGGCTACACCTTC

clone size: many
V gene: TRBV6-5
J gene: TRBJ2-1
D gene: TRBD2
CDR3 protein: CASSRGGRASFNEQFF
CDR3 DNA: TGTGCCAGCAGTCGAGGCGGGAGGGCCTCTTTCAATGAGCAGTTCTTC

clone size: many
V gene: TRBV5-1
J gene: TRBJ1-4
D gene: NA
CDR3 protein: CASSLVGGVEEKLFF
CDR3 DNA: TGCGCCAGCAGCTTGGTCGGGGGAGTGGAGGAAAAACTGTTTTTT

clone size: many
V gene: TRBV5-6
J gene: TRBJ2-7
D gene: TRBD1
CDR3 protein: CASSLGPGGYEQYF
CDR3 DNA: TGTGCCAGCAGCTTGGGGCCAGGGGGTTACGAGCAGTACTTC

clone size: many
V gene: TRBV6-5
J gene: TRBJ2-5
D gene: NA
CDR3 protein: CASSYSRQGSETQYF
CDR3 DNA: TGTGCCAGCAGTTACTCTCGGCAGGGCAGTGAGACCCAGTACTTC

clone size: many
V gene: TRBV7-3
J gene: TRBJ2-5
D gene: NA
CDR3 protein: CASSHGTHQETQYF
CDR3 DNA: TGTGCCAGCAGCCACGGGACACACCAAGAGACCCAGTACTTC

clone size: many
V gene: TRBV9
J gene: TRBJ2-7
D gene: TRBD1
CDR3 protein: CASSGQGAGEQYF
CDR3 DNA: TGTGCCAGCAGTGGACAGGGGGCGGGTGAGCAGTACTTC

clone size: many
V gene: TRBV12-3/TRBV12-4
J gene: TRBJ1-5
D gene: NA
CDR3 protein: CASTRGRDAQPQHF
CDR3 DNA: TGTGCCAGCACCCGGGGGAGGGACGCTCAGCCCCAGCATTTT

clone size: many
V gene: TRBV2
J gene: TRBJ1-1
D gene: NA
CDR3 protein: CASSNDRNTEAFF
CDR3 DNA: TGTGCCAGCAGTAACGACCGGAACACTGAAGCTTTCTTT

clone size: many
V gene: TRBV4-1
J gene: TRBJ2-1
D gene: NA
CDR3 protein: CASSQEPARQFF
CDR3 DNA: TGCGCCAGCAGCCAAGAGCCAGCTCGGCAGTTCTTC

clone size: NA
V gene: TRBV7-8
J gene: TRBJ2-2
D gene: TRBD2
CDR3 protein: CASSARRSGGFNTGELFF
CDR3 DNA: TGTGCCAGCAGCGCAAGACGGAGCGGGGGATTTAACACCGGGGAGCTGTTTTTT

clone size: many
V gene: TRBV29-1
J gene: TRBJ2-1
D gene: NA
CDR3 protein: CSVEGQRGWDEQFF
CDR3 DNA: TGCAGCGTTGAAGGACAGAGGGGATGGGATGAGCAGTTCTTC

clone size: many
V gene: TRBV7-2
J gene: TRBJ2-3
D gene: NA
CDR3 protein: CASSQLVTDTQYF
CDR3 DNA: TGTGCCAGCAGCCAACTAGTAACAGATACGCAGTATTTT

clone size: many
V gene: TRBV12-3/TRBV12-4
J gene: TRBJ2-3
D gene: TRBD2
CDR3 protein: CAIPRGSGVGDTQYF
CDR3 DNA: TGTGCCATCCCCCGGGGCAGCGGGGTGGGAGATACGCAGTATTTT

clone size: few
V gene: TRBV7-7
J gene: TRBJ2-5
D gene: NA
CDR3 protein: CASSQGSGAQETQYF
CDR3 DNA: TGTGCCAGCAGCCAAGGTTCGGGGGCACAAGAGACCCAGTACTTC

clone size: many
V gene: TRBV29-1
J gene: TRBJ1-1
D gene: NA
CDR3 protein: CSVETFGQGAFF
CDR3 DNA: TGCAGCGTTGAAACGTTTGGGCAGGGTGCTTTCTTT

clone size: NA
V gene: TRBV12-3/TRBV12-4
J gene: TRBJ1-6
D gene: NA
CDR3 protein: CASSLHLSAGSPLHF
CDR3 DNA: TGTGCCAGCAGTTTACACCTCTCCGCGGGATCACCCCTCCACTTT

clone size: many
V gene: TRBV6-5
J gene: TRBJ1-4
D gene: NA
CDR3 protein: CASSYVRGGEKLFF
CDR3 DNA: TGTGCCAGCAGTTACGTCAGGGGAGGTGAAAAACTGTTTTTT

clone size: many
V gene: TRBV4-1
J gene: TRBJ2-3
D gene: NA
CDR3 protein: CASSRDRTSTDTQYF
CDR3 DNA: TGCGCCAGCAGCCGGGACCGCACTAGCACAGATACGCAGTATTTT

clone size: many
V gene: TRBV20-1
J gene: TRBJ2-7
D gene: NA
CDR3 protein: CSASGASVRSYEQYF
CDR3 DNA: TGCAGTGCTAGTGGGGCTAGCGTGAGGTCCTACGAGCAGTACTTC

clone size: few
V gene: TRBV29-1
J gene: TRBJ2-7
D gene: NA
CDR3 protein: CSVQRLDPNLEQYF
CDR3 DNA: TGCAGCGTCCAGAGACTCGACCCGAACCTCGAGCAGTACTTC

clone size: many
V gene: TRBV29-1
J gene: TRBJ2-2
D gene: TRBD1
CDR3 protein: CSVGTGGTGELFF
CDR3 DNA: TGCAGCGTGGGGACAGGGGGCACCGGGGAGCTGTTTTTT

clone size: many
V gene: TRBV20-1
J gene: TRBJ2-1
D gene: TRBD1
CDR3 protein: CSARDPGQGYNEQFF
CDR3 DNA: TGCAGTGCTAGAGATCCGGGACAGGGTTACAATGAGCAGTTCTTC

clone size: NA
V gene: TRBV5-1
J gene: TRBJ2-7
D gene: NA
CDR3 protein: CASSLQGTDEQYF
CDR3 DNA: TGCGCCAGCAGCTTGCAGGGGACTGACGAGCAGTACTTC

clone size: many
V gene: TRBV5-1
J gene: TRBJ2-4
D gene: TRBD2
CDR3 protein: CASSLGRLAENIQYF
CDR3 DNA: TGCGCCAGCAGCCTGGGTAGACTAGCTGAAAACATTCAGTACTTC

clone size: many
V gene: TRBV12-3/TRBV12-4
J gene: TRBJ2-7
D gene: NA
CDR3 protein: CASSWTDSYEQYF
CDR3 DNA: TGTGCCAGCAGTTGGACAGACTCCTACGAGCAGTACTTC

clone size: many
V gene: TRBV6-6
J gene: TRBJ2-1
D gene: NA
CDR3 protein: CASTVSQMGSYNEQFF
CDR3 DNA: TGTGCCAGCACGGTCTCCCAGATGGGGTCCTACAATGAGCAGTTCTTC

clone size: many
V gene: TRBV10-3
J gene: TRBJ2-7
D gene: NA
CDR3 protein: CAISGLKGSAYEQYF
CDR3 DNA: TGTGCCATCAGTGGCCTCAAAGGGTCAGCCTACGAGCAGTACTTC

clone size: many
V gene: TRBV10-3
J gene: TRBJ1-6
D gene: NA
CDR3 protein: CAISVGGNSPLHF
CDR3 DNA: TGTGCCATCAGTGTTGGCGGGAATTCACCCCTCCACTTT

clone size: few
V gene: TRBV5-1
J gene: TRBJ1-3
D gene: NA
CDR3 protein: CASSPDADSGNTIYF
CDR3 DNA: TGCGCCAGCAGCCCTGACGCGGACTCTGGAAACACCATATATTTT

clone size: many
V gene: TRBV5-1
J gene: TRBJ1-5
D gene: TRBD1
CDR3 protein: CASSRTGDSNQPQHF
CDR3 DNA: TGCGCCAGCAGCCGGACAGGGGATAGCAATCAGCCCCAGCATTTT

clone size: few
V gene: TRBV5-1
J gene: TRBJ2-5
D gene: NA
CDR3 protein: CASSLLQQETQYF
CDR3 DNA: TGCGCCAGCAGCTTGCTACAGCAAGAGACCCAGTACTTC

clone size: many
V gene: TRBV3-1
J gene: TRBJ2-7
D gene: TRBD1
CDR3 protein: CASSQEQNYGTVGAYEQYF
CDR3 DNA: TGTGCCAGCAGCCAAGAACAGAACTATGGGACAGTTGGGGCCTACGAGCAGTACTTC